The source of this T cell receptor (beta chain) is a study of PD-1 blockade in classical Hodgkin lymphoma. The study, taken as a whole, reports: Baseline TCR diversity was reportedly lower in newly diagnosed patients than in healthy donors. It was reported as lower still in relapsed/refractory patients.

The assay was immunoSEQ multiplex PCR, and TCRdb's table has in-frame clones only and misses some. The repertoire holds more than 40,000 clones, with over 75% as singletons. Time point given: cycle 4 day 1 (C4D1), after more than 5 weeks of nivolumab. Brentuximab vedotin exposure varied, and every patient relapsed after autologous stem cell transplantation. To note about this clone: Its target is unknown.

CDR1 is LNHNV and CDR2 is YYDKDF in the germline V gene (reference sequence). Deletions cut 0 bases from V and 3 bases from J, with 5 bases between. The CDR3 contains 13 residues. The sequence came from a human donor with classical Hodgkin lymphoma. The sample consisted of peripheral blood mononuclear cells (PBMCs), taken before the fourth cycle of nivolumab. This rearrangement joins TRBV15 to TRBJ1-2; D ambiguous. The chain's CDR3 is CATSRDSDYGYTF. CDR3 in DNA: TGTGCCACCAGCAGAGACTCGGACTATGGCTACACCTTC. Together with reference TRBV15 and TRBJ1-2, the CDR3 gives the full variable domain: DAMVIQNPRYQVTQFGKPVTLSCSQTLNHNVMYWYQQKSSQAPKLLFHYYDKDFNNEADTPDNFQSRRPNTSFCFLDIRSPGLGDTAMYLCATSRDSDYGYTFGSGTRLTVV.